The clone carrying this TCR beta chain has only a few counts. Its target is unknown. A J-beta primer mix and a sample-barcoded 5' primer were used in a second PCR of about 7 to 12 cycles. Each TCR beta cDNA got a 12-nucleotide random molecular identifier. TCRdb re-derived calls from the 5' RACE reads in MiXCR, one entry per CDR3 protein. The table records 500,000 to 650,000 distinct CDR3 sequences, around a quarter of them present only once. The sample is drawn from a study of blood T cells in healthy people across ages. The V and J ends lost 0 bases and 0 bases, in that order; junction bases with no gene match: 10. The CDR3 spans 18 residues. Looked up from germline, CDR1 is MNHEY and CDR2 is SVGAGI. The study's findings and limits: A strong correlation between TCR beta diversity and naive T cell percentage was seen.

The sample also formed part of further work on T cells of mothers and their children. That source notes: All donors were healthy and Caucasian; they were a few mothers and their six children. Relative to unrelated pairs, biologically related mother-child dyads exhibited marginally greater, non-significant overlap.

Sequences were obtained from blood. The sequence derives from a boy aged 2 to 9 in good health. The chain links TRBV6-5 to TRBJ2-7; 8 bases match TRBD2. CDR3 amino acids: CASSYSISRGASSYEQYF. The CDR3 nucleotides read TGTGCCAGCAGTTACTCGATTTCGCGGGGGGCGAGCTCCTACGAGCAGTACTTC.